This T cell receptor beta chain is from a study of cytomegalovirus exposure and HLA in healthy donors. General study findings and limits: Analysis performed later showed TCR beta chains linked to HLA being more clonally expanded than equally common others. Reported findings show TCR beta sequences accurately forecast HLA-A and HLA-B alleles in most subjects.

Trimming took 9 bases from V and 11 from J; bases not matched to a gene: 8. The CDR3 contains 11 residues. CDR1 LNHDA and CDR2 SQIVND come from the germline V gene (reference sequence). Donors sampled were nominally healthy, though unrecorded immune exposures were likely. Of note for this clone: Its antigen is undetermined.

With 60 Vbeta and 13 Jbeta primers, the PCR was carried out. TCRdb keeps only in-frame clones here, not all; method: immunoSEQ multiplex PCR. Of 120,000 or so clones in the sample, roughly 75% were seen once. Specimen: PBMCs. This sequence joins TRBV19 and TRBJ2-3, with 7 bases identical to TRBD1. This sequence originates from a female donor in good health and CMV-seronegative. CDR3 sequence: CASRGQLKQYF. CDR3 nucleotides: TGTGCCAGCCGGGGACAGTTGAAGCAGTATTTT.